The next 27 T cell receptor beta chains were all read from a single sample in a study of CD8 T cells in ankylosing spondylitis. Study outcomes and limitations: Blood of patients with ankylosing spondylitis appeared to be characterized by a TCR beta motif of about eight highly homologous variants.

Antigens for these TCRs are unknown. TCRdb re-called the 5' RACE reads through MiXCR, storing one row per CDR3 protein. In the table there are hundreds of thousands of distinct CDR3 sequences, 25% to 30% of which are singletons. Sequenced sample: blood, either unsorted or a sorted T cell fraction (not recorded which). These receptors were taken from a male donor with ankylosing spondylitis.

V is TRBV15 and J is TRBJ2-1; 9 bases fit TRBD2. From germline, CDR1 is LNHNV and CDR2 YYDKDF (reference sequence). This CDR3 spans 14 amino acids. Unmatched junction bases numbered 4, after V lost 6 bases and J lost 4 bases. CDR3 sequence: CATSQAGGYNEQFF. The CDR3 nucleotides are TGTGCCACCAGTCAAGCGGGGGGATACAATGAGCAGTTCTTC. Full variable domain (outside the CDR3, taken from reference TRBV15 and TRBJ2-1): DAMVIQNPRYQVTQFGKPVTLSCSQTLNHNVMYWYQQKSSQAPKLLFHYYDKDFNNEADTPDNFQSRRPNTSFCFLDIRSPGLGDTAMYLCATSQAGGYNEQFFGPGTRLTVL.

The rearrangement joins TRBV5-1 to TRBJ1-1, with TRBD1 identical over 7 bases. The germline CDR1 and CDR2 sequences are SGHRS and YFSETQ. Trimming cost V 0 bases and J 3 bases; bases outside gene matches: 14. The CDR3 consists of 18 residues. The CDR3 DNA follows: TGCGCCAGCAGCTTGGGTAAAGGGACAGCTAAAGGCGACACTGAAGCTTTCTTT. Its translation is CASSLGKGTAKGDTEAFF.

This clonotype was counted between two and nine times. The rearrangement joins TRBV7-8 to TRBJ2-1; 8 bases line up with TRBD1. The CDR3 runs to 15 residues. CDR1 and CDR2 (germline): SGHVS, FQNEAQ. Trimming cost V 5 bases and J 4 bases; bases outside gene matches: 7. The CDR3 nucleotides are TGTGCCAGCAGCCCAGGGGGCAGCTATTACAATGAGCAGTTCTTC. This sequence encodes CASSPGGSYYNEQFF. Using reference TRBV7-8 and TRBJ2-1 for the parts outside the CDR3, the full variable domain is GAGVSQSPRYKVAKRGQDVALRCDPISGHVSLFWYQQALGQGPEFLTYFQNEAQLDKSGLPSDRFFAERPEGSVSTLKIQRTQQEDSAVYLCASSPGGSYYNEQFFGPGTRLTVL.

The CDR3 region has the DNA TGCAGCGCAGACAGGCTAGCGGGAGCGGGAGATACGCAGTATTTT. This gives the protein CSADRLAGAGDTQYF. The V and J genes are TRBV29-1 and TRBJ2-3, with 10 bases aligning to TRBD2. Germline trimming cut 7 bases from V and 5 bases from J; bases unmatched to any gene: 12. Germline V gene data show CDR1 as SQVTM and CDR2 as ANQGSEA. The CDR3 is 15 amino acids.

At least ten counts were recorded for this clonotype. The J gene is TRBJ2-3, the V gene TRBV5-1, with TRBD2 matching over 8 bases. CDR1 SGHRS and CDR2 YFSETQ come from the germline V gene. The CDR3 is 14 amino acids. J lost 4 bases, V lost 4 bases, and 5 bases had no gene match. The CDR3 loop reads CASSPGLAADTQYF. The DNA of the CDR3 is TGCGCCAGCAGCCCAGGACTAGCTGCAGATACGCAGTATTTT. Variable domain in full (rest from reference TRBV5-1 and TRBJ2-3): KAGVTQTPRYLIKTRGQQVTLSCSPISGHRSVSWYQQTPGQGLQFLFEYFSETQRNKGNFPGRFSGRQFSNSRSEMNVSTLELGDSALYLCASSPGLAADTQYFGPGTRLTVL.

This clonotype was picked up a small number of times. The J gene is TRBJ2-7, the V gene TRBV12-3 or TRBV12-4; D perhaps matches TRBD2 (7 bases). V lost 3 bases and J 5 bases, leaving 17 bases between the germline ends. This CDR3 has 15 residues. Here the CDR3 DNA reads TGTGCCAGCAGTTTTGGTACAGGGAGGGCCCACGAGCAGTACTTC. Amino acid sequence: CASSFGTGRAHEQYF.

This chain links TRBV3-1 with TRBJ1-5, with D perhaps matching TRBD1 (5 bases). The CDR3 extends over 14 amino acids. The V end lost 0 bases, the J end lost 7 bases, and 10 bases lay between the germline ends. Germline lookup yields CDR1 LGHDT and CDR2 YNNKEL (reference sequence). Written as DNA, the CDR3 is TGTGCCAGCAGCCAAGATTGGGGGGAACAGCCCCAGCATTTT. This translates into CASSQDWGEQPQHF.

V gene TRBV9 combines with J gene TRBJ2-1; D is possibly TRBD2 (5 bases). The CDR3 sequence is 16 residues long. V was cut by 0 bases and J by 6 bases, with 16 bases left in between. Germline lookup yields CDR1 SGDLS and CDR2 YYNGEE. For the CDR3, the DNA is TGTGCCAGCAGCGTAGTAGGGCAGGTAGGGAGCAATGAGCAGTTCTTC. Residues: CASSVVGQVGSNEQFF.

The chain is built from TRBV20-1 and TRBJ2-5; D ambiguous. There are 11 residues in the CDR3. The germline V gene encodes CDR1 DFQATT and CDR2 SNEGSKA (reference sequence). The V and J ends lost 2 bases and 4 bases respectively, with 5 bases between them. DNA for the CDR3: TGCAGTGCTAGACAGGCAGAGACCCAGTACTTC. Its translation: CSARQAETQYF.

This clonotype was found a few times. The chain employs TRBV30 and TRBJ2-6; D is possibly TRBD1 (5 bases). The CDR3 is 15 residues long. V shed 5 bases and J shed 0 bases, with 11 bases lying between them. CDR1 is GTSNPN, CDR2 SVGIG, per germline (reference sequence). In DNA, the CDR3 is TGTGCCTGGGACAGCCCGTTCTCTGGGGCCAACGTCCTGACTTTC. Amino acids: CAWDSPFSGANVLTF.

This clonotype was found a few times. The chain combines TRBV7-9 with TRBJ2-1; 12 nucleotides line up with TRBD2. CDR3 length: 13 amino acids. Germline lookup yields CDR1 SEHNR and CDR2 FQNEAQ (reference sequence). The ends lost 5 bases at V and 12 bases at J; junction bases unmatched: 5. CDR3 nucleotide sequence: TGTGCCAGCAGCCCCGGACTAGCGGGGACGCAGTTCTTC. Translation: CASSPGLAGTQFF.

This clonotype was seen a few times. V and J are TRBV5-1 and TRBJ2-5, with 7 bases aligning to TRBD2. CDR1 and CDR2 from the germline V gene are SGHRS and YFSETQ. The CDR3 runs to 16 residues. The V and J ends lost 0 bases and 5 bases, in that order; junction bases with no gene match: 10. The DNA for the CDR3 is TGCGCCAGCAGCTTGGGCCGGGCGGGAGTGTTGGAGACCCAGTACTTC. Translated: CASSLGRAGVLETQYF.

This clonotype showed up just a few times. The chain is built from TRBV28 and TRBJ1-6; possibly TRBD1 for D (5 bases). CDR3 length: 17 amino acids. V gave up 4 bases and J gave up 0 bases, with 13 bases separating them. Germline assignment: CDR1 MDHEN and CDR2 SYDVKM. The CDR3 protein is CASSSDSTSSYNSPLHF. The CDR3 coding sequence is TGTGCCAGCAGTTCCGACAGTACGAGCTCCTATAATTCACCCCTCCACTTT. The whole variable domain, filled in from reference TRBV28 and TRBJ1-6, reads DVKVTQSSRYLVKRTGEKVFLECVQDMDHENMFWYRQDPGLGLRLIYFSYDVKMKEKGDIPEGYSVSREKKERFSLILESASTNQTSMYLCASSSDSTSSYNSPLHFGNGTRLTVT.

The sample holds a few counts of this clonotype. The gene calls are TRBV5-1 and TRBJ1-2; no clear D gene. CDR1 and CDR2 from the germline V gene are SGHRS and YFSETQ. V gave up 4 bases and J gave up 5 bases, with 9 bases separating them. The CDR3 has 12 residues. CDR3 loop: CASSETDYGYTF. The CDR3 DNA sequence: TGCGCCAGCAGCGAAACAGATTATGGCTACACCTTC. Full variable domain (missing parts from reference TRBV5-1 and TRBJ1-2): KAGVTQTPRYLIKTRGQQVTLSCSPISGHRSVSWYQQTPGQGLQFLFEYFSETQRNKGNFPGRFSGRQFSNSRSEMNVSTLELGDSALYLCASSETDYGYTFGSGTRLTVV.

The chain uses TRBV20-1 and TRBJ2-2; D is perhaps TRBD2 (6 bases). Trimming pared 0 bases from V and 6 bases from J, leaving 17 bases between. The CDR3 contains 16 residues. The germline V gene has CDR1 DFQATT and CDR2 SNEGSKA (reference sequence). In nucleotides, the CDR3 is TGCAGTGCTAGAGATCAGGTCGCTAGCGTGGCCGGGGAGCTGTTTTTT. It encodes CSARDQVASVAGELFF.

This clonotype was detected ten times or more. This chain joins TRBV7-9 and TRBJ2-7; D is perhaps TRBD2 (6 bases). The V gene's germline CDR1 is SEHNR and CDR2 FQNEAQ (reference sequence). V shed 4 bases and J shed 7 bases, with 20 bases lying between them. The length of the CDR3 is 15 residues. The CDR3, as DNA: TGTGCCAGCAGCTCTTCGCTCGGAGGGCCTTGGGAGCAGTACTTC. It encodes CASSSSLGGPWEQYF. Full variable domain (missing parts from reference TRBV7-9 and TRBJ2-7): DTGVSQNPRHKITKRGQNVTFRCDPISEHNRLYWYRQTLGQGPEFLTYFQNEAQLEKSRLLSDRFSAERPKGSFSTLEIQRTEQGDSAMYLCASSSSLGGPWEQYFGPGTRLTVT.

CDR3 protein: CASSQGGLAGVNYEQYF. In DNA, the CDR3 is TGCGCCAGCAGCCAAGGGGGGTTAGCGGGAGTCAACTACGAGCAGTACTTC. The chain recombines TRBV4-1 with TRBJ2-7; 9 bases agree with TRBD2. The CDR3 has 17 residues. The germline V gene encodes CDR1 MGHRA and CDR2 YSYEKL. V shed 1 base and J 3 bases; nucleotides not matched to a gene: 10.

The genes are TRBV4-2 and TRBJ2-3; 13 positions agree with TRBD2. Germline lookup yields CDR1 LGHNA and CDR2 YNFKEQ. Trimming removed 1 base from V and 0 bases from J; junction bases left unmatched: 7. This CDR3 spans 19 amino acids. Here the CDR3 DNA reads TGTGCCAGCAGCCAAGGGACTAGCGGGAGAGCCGCTAGCACAGATACGCAGTATTTT. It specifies CASSQGTSGRAASTDTQYF.

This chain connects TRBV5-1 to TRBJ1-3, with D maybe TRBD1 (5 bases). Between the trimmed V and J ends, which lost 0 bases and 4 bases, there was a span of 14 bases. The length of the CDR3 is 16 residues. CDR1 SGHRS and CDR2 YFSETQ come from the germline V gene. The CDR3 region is CASSLVPRAGGNTIYF. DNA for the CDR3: TGCGCCAGCAGCTTGGTCCCCAGGGCTGGGGGAAACACCATATATTTT.

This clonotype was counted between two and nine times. Here the CDR3 reads CASRLAGVYEQYF. The CDR3 region has the DNA TGTGCCAGCCGACTAGCGGGGGTCTACGAGCAGTACTTC. The rearrangement uses TRBV12-3 or TRBV12-4 and TRBJ2-7; 12 bases are shared with TRBD2. This CDR3 has 13 amino acids. The ends lost 8 bases at V and 3 bases at J; junction bases unmatched: 2.

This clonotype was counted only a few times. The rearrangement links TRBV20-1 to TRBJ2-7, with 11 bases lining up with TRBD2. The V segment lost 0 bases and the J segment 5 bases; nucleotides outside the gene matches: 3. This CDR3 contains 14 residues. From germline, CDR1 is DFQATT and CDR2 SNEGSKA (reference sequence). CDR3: CSARDPLAGDEQYV. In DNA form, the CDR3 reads TGCAGTGCTAGAGATCCACTAGCGGGAGACGAGCAGTACGTC.

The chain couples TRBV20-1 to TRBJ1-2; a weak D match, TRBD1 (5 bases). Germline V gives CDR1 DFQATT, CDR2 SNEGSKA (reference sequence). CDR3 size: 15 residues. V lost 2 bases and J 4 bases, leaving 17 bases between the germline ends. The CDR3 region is CSARNFAGVGYGYTF. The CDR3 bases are TGCAGTGCTAGAAACTTTGCGGGGGTTGGCTATGGCTACACCTTC.

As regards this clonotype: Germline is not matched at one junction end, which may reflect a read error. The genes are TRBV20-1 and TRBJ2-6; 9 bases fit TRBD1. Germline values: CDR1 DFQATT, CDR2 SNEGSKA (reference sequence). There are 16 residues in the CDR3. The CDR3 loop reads CCARRTGVSGANVLTF. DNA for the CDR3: TGCTGTGCTAGGAGGACAGGGGTTAGTGGGGCCAACGTCCTGACTTTC.

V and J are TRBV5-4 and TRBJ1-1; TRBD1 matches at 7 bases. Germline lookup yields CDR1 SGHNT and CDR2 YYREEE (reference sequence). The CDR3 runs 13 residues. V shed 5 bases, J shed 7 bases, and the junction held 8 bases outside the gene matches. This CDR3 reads CASRMQGVDEAFF. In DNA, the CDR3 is TGTGCCAGCAGAATGCAGGGGGTAGATGAAGCTTTCTTT.

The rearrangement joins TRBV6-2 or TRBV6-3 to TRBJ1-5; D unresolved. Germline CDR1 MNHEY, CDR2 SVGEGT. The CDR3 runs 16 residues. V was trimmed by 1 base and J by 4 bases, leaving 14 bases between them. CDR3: CASSYFGSAFNQPQHF. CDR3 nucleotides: TGTGCCAGCAGTTACTTTGGCAGTGCCTTTAATCAGCCCCAGCATTTT.

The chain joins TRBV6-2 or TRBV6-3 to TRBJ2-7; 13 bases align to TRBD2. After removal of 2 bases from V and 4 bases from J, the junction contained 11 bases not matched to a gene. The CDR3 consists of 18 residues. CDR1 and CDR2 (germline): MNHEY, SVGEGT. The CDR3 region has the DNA TGTGCCAGCAGTTACGACCTCTGGACTAGCGGGAGCGTATACGAGCAGTACTTC. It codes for CASSYDLWTSGSVYEQYF.

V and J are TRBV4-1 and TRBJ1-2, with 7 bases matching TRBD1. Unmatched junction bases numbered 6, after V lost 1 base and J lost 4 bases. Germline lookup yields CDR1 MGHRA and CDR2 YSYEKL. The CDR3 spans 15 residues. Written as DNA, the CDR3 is TGCGCCAGCAGCCAAGTGACAGGGCCGAGCTATGGCTACACCTTC. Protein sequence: CASSQVTGPSYGYTF.